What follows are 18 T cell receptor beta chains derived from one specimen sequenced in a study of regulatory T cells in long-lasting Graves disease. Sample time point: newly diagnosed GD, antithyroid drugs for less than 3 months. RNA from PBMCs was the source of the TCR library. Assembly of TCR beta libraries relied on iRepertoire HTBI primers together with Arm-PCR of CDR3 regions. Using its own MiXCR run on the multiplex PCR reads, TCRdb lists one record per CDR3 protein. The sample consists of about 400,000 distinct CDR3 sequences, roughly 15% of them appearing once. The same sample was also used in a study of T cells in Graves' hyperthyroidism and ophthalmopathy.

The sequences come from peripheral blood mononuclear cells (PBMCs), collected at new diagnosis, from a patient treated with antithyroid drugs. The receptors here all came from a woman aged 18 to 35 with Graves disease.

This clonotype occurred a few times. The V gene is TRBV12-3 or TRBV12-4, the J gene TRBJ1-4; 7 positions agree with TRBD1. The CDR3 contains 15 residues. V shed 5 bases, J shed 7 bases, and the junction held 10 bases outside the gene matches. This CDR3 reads CASSVSQGLSEKLFF. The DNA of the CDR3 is TGTGCCAGCAGTGTCTCACAGGGGTTAAGTGAAAAACTGTTTTTT.

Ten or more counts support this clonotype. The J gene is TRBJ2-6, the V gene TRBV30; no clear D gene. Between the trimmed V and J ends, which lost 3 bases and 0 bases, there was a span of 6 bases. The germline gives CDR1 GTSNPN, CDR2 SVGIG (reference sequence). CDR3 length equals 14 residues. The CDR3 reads CAWSLYSGANVLTF. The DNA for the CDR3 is TGTGCCTGGAGCCTATACTCTGGGGCCAACGTCCTGACTTTC.

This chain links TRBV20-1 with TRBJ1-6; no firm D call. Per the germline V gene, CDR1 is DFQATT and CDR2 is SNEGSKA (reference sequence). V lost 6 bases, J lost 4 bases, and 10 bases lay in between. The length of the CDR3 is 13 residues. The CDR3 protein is CSAVERYNSPLHF. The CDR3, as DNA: TGCAGTGCCGTTGAGAGGTATAATTCACCCCTCCACTTT.

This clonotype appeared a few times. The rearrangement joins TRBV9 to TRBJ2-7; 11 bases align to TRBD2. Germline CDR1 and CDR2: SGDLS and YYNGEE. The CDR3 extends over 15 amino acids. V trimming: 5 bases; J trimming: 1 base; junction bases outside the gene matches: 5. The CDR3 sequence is CASSETSGSSYEQYF. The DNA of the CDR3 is TGTGCCAGCAGTGAAACTAGCGGGAGTTCCTACGAGCAGTACTTC.

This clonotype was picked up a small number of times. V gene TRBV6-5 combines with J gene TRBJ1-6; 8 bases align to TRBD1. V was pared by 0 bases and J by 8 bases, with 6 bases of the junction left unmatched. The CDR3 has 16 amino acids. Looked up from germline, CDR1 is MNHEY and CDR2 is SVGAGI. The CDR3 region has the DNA TGTGCCAGCAGTTACTCGGGGGACAGGCCGGATTCACCCCTCCACTTT. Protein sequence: CASSYSGDRPDSPLHF.

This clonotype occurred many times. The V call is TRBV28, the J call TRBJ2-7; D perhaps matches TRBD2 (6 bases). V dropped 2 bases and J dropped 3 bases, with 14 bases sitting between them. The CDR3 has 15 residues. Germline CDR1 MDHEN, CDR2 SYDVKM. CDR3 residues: CASSLGGESRYEQYF. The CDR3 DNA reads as TGTGCCAGCAGTTTAGGAGGGGAATCCCGCTACGAGCAGTACTTC.

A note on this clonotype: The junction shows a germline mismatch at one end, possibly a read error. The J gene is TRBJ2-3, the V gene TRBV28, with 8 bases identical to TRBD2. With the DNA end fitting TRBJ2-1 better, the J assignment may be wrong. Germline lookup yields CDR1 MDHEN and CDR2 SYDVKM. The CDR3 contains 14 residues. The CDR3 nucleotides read TGTGCCAGCAGTACTAGCGGTTCCTACAATAAGCAGTTCTTC. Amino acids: CASSTSGSYNKQFF.

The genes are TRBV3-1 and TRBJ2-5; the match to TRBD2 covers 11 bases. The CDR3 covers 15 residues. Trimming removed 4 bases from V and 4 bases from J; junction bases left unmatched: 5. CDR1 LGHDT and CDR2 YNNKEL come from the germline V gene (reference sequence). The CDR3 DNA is TGTGCCAGCAGCCCTGGTAGCGGGGGGGCAGAGACCCAGTACTTC. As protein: CASSPGSGGAETQYF.

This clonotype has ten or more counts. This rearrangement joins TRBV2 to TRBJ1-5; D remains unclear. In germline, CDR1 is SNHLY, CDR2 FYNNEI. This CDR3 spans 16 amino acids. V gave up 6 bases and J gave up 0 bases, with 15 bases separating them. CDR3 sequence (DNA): TGTGCCAGCAGGATCGGAACCTTTTATAGCAATCAGCCCCAGCATTTT. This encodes CASRIGTFYSNQPQHF.

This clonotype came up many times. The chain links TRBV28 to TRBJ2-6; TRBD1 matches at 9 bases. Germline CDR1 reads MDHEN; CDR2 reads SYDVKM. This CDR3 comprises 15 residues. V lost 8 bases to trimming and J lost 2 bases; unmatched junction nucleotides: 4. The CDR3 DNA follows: TGTGCCAGCCTGACAGGGGGAGCTGGGGCCAACGTCCTGACTTTC. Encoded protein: CASLTGGAGANVLTF. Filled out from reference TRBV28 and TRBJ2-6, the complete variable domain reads DVKVTQSSRYLVKRTGEKVFLECVQDMDHENMFWYRQDPGLGLRLIYFSYDVKMKEKGDIPEGYSVSREKKERFSLILESASTNQTSMYLCASLTGGAGANVLTFGAGSRLTVL.

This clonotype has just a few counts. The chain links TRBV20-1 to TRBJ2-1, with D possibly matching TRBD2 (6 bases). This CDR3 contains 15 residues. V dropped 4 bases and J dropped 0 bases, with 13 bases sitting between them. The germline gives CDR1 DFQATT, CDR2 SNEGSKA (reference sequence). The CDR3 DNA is TGCAGTGCTATTCGCGGGGACTTCTCCTACAATGAGCAGTTCTTC. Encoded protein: CSAIRGDFSYNEQFF.

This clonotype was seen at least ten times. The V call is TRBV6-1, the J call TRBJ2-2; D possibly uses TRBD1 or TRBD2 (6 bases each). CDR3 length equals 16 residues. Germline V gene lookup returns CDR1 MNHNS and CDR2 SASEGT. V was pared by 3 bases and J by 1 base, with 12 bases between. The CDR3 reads CASSERGAGNTGELFF. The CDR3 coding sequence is TGTGCCAGCAGTGAGAGGGGGGCAGGGAACACCGGGGAGCTGTTTTTT.

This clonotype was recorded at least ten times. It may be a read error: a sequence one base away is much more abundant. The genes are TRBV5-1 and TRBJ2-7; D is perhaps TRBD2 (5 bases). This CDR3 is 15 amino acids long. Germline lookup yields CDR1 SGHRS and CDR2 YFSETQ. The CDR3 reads CASSLGFGVTYEQCF. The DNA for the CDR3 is TGCGCCAGCAGCTTGGGGTTCGGGGTTACCTACGAGCAGTGCTTC. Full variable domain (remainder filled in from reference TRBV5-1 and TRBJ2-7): KAGVTQTPRYLIKTRGQQVTLSCSPISGHRSVSWYQQTPGQGLQFLFEYFSETQRNKGNFPGRFSGRQFSNSRSEMNVSTLELGDSALYLCASSLGFGVTYEQCFGPGTRLTVT.

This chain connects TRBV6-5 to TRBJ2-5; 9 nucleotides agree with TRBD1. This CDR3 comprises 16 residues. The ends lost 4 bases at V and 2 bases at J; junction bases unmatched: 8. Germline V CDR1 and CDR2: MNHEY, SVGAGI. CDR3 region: CASSWGTGPRQETQYF. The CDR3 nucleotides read TGTGCCAGCAGTTGGGGGACAGGGCCGAGACAAGAGACCCAGTACTTC.

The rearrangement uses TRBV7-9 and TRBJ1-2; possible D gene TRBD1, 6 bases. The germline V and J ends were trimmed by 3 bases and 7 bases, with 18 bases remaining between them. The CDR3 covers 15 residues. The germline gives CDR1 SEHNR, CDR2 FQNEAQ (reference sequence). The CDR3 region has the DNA TGTGCCAGCAGCTTTCCCGAGGGGGGTCTGGTTGGCTACACCTTC. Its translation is CASSFPEGGLVGYTF.

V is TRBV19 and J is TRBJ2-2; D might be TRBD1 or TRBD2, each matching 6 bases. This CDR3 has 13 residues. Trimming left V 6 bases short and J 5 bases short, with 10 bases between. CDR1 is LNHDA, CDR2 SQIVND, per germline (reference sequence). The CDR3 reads CASRWGATGELFF. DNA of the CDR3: TGTGCCAGTAGGTGGGGGGCGACCGGGGAGCTGTTTTTT.

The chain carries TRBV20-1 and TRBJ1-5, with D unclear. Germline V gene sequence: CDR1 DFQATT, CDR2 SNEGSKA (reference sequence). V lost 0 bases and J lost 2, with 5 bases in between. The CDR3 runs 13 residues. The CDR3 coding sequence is TGCAGTGCTAGAGACCGCCGCAATCAGCCCCAGCATTTT. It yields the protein CSARDRRNQPQHF.

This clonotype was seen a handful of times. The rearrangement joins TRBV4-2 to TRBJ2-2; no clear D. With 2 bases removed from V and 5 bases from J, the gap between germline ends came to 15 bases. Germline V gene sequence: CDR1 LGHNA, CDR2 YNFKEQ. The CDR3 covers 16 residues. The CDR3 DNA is TGTGCCAGCAGCCAATCGGTAGGGCGGCGTACCGGGGAGCTGTTTTTT. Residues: CASSQSVGRRTGELFF.